These 20 T cell receptor beta chains came from one sample sequenced in a study of tumor and adjacent non-tumor tissue in lung cancer. Three rounds of nested PCR, following a modified ARM-PCR protocol, produced the TCRbeta library. TCRdb reanalysed the multiplex PCR reads using MiXCR and keeps one entry per CDR3 protein. The data hold 60,000 to 85,000 distinct CDR3 sequences, with 73% observed a single time. This sample's RNA came from whole unsorted tissue. The specimen was lung tumor tissue. The source is a man aged 55 to 69 with non-small cell lung cancer.

V gene TRBV20-1 combines with J gene TRBJ1-1; D remains ambiguous. The CDR3 loop spans 12 amino acids. CDR1 DFQATT and CDR2 SNEGSKA come from the germline V gene (reference sequence). In DNA form, the CDR3 reads TGCTGCGGTACCCTCGGGAGCACTGAAGCTTTCTTT. Translation gives CCGTLGSTEAFF.

In regard to this clonotype: The germline gene is not matched at one end of the junction; a read error may be the cause. V gene TRBV12-5 combines with J gene TRBJ2-7; 11 bases match TRBD2. CDR1 is LGHNT and CDR2 is FRNRAP in the germline V gene. The CDR3 spans 18 residues. DNA of the CDR3: TGTGCTAGCGGTTTGGATAAATCGGGACTAGCGGCTACCTACGAGCAGTACTTC. This sequence encodes CASGLDKSGLAATYEQYF.

Comments on this clonotype: Compared with germline, one end of the junction differs, possibly owing to a read error. The chain recombines TRBV5-4 with TRBJ2-3; D ambiguous. CDR1 is SGHNT and CDR2 is YYREEE in the germline V gene (reference sequence). The CDR3 length is 12 residues. CDR3 in amino acids: CVSSTSTDTQYF. DNA of the CDR3: TGTGTCAGCAGCACCAGCACAGATACGCAGTATTTT.

CDR3 DNA sequence: TGTGCCAGCAGCTTGAGGCTCCCGAGGTGGGGGCAGTTCTTC. It encodes CASSLRLPRWGQFF. V and J are TRBV5-5 and TRBJ2-1; D unresolved. The CDR3 is 14 amino acids. The germline V gene has CDR1 SGHKS and CDR2 YYEKEE (reference sequence). V was shortened by 1 base and J by 12 bases, with 17 bases between the two germline ends.

About this clonotype itself: The junction and the germline gene differ at one end; a read error may be behind it. The V call is TRBV6-6, the J call TRBJ2-5; D is perhaps TRBD2 (7 bases). There are 14 residues in the CDR3. CDR1 and CDR2 from the germline V gene are MNHNY and SVGAGI (reference sequence). The CDR3 spells CASSCDTGRETQCF. Here the CDR3 DNA reads TGTGCCAGCAGTTGCGATACAGGGCGGGAGACCCAGTGCTTC.

The rearrangement uses TRBV5-6 and TRBJ2-4, with TRBD1 matching over 7 bases. From germline, CDR1 is SGHDT and CDR2 YYEEEE. The CDR3 extends over 14 amino acids. In DNA form, the CDR3 reads TGTGCATGCAGCTTGAACCGGGACAGTGTCATTCAGTACTTC. This gives the protein CACSLNRDSVIQYF. The complete variable domain, with remaining parts taken from reference TRBV5-6 and TRBJ2-4, reads DAGVTQSPTHLIKTRGQQVTLRCSPKSGHDTVSWYQQALGQGPQFIFQYYEEEERQRGNFPDRFSGHQFPNYSSELNVNALLLGDSALYLCACSLNRDSVIQYFGAGTRLSVL.

As regards this clonotype: One end of the junction fails to match germline, which may point to a read error. The rearrangement uses TRBV29-1 and TRBJ1-2, with 7 positions matching TRBD1. Germline CDR1 and CDR2: SQVTM and ANQGSEA. There are 12 residues in the CDR3. CDR3 amino acids: CNVEGDRQGNTF. The CDR3 DNA sequence: TGCAACGTTGAGGGGGACAGACAGGGCAACACCTTC.

Turning to this clonotype: The germline gene is not matched at one end of the junction; a read error may be the cause. The chain combines TRBV6-5 with TRBJ2-6; D possibly matches TRBD1 or TRBD2 (5 bases each). Per germline, CDR1 MNHEY and CDR2 SVGAGI. The CDR3 spans 19 residues. Written as DNA, the CDR3 is TGTGCCAGCAGTCGGGGAGAATCCGGTCTTTTTTCTGGGGCCAACATCCTGACTTTC. Protein sequence: CASSRGESGLFSGANILTF.

Concerning this clonotype: Lacking the conserved final phenylalanine or tryptophan, this CDR3 likely reflects a read error. Because the CDR3's place on the DNA is in doubt, the DNA is left out and the CDR3 is given as listed by TCRdb. The genes are TRBV5-1 and TRBJ1-6. Germline-derived CDR1 and CDR2 are SGHRS and YFSETQ. The CDR3 totals 13 residues, both ends included. CDR3: CASSMSVDSPLHL.

Regarding this clonotype: At one end, the junction sequence differs from germline, possibly due to a read error. The V call is TRBV20-1, the J call TRBJ1-6; D ambiguous. The CDR3 is 14 amino acids. Germline CDR1 DFQATT, CDR2 SNEGSKA (reference sequence). CDR3 residues: CSARAEAYNSPLHF. The DNA for the CDR3 is TGTAGTGCTAGAGCCGAGGCCTATAATTCACCCCTCCACTTT.

Worth noting for this clonotype: A read error may produce the germline difference seen at one junction end. This chain connects TRBV12-3 or TRBV12-4 to TRBJ2-4; 10 bases align to TRBD2. This CDR3 is built from 15 residues. CDR3 sequence (DNA): TGTGCCAGCAGCCAACTAGCGGGAACCAAAAACACTCAGTACTTC. Protein: CASSQLAGTKNTQYF.

Worth noting for this clonotype: As the CDR3 is not closed by the conserved phenylalanine or tryptophan, this likely results from a read error. The rearrangement joins TRBV6-5 to TRBJ2-1; no clear D gene. The CDR3 totals 13 residues. V was pared by 2 bases and J by 10 bases, with 12 bases between. The germline V gene has CDR1 MNHEY and CDR2 SVGAGI. The CDR3, as DNA: TGTGCCAGCAGTTACGGGGTCCTGTACGAGCAGTTCCTC. Its translation: CASSYGVLYEQFL.

About this clonotype: The junction shows a germline mismatch at one end, possibly a read error. The V gene is TRBV19, the J gene TRBJ1-2; D possibly corresponds to TRBD1 (6 bases). The germline V gene encodes CDR1 LNHDA and CDR2 SQIVND (reference sequence). This CDR3 spans 14 amino acids. CDR3 region: CVSSIAGGAIGYTF. The CDR3 bases are TGTGTCAGTAGTATTGCGGGGGGCGCGATTGGCTACACCTTC.

Concerning this clonotype itself: Possible read error: a much larger clone is one base away. The V gene is TRBV6-4, the J gene TRBJ2-1; unclear D gene. This CDR3 has 13 amino acids. Germline CDR1 MRHNA, CDR2 SNTAGT. V gave up 3 bases and J gave up 8 bases, with 11 bases separating them. In DNA form, the CDR3 reads TGTGCCAGCAGTGAGTACGTAGTCCATGAGCAGTTCTTC. This translates into CASSEYVVHEQFF.

This clonotype has only one observation. Compared with germline, one end of the junction differs, possibly owing to a read error. The chain is built from TRBV6-1 and TRBJ1-1; D is unclear. Germline V gene lookup returns CDR1 MNHNS and CDR2 SASEGT. The CDR3 length is 13 residues. The CDR3 loop is CASRVEPNTEAFF. In nucleotides, the CDR3 is TGTGCCAGCCGCGTCGAGCCGAACACTGAAGCATTCTTT.

A note on this clonotype: An end of the junction differs from the germline gene, which may be a read error. J is TRBJ2-7 and V is TRBV5-5; 8 positions match TRBD2. CDR1 is SGHKS and CDR2 is YYEKEE in the germline V gene (reference sequence). This CDR3 is 18 amino acids long. CDR3 loop: CVSSFLLSALSGSGEQYF. The CDR3 DNA follows: TGTGTCAGCAGCTTCTTGCTTTCCGCACTAAGCGGGAGTGGCGAGCAGTACTTC.

This clonotype was observed once. At one end the junction does not follow the germline gene, possibly because of a read error. The chain is built from TRBV20-1 and TRBJ1-2; a weak D match, TRBD1 (5 bases). Germline V lookup: CDR1 DFQATT, CDR2 SNEGSKA (reference sequence). This CDR3 is built from 13 residues. The CDR3 DNA reads as TGCAGAGCTGGAACCGCCAGGGATTATGGCTACACATTC. Translation gives CRAGTARDYGYTF.

This clonotype was detected only a few times. A much bigger clone sits one base away, suggesting this may be a read error. V and J are TRBV28 and TRBJ2-1; 10 nucleotides align to TRBD2. Germline V CDR1 and CDR2: MDHEN, SYDVKM. The CDR3 runs to 15 residues. The CDR3 coding sequence is TGTACCAGCAGAGGTCTCCTAGCGGGAGTTTATGAGCAGTTCTTC. Translating it yields CTSRGLLAGVYEQFF.

Comments on this clonotype: The conserved phenylalanine or tryptophan normally closing the CDR3 is absent here, so this likely arose from a read error. The J gene is TRBJ1-1, the V gene TRBV6-6; no clear D gene. CDR1 is MNHNY, CDR2 SVGAGI, per germline (reference sequence). The CDR3 extends over 13 amino acids. With 0 bases removed from V and 6 bases from J, the gap between germline ends came to 8 bases. CDR3 protein: CASSYSGSSEAFS. The DNA of the CDR3 is TGTGCCAGCAGTTACTCGGGCAGTTCTGAAGCTTTCTCT.

The chain links TRBV20-1 to TRBJ2-3; tentative D call: TRBD2 (5 bases). Trimming stripped 6 bases from V and 5 bases from J, with 18 bases between. The germline V gene has CDR1 DFQATT and CDR2 SNEGSKA (reference sequence). The CDR3 runs to 14 residues. CDR3 residues: CSAKTIGAIDTQYF. CDR3 nucleotides: TGCAGTGCAAAGACTATCGGCGCCATAGATACGCAGTATTTT.